This T cell receptor (beta chain) was captured in a study of T cells after yellow fever vaccination. Study-level information: Any fraction with a low cell number was prepared using SMART-Seq v4 Ultra Low Input. Overall study findings and caveats: Weaker, the secondary response had a peak occurring faster, on day 5 versus 15. Most primary-vaccination clones reappeared after the booster (approximately 95% CD4, about 90% CD8).

As TCR cDNA was made by 5'RACE template switching, a universal primer site and UMIs were added. TCRdb fed the 5' RACE reads into MiXCR, producing one record per CDR3 protein. The table has fewer than 650,000 distinct CDR3 sequences, 21% seen once. The ends lost 2 bases at V and 5 bases at J; junction bases unmatched: 4. Germline assignment: CDR1 KGHDR and CDR2 SFDVKD. The CDR3 covers 15 residues. This clonotype appeared a few times. Its antigen remains unknown. This receptor was taken from a man between 18 and 29 years old who received the YFV17D yellow fever vaccine. The chain carries TRBV24-1 and TRBJ2-5; 10 bases line up with TRBD1. This sample comprised PBMCs, obtained roughly 20 days after the first yellow fever vaccination. CDR3 in DNA: TGTGCCACCAGTGATTCATGGACAGGGGGGGAGACCCAGTACTTC. Translated, it gives CATSDSWTGGETQYF.